This TCR beta chain was sequenced during a study of T cell responses to AZD1222 COVID-19 vaccine. At the level of the study: Pooled together were second doses at about 4 or about 12 weeks.

With regard to this clone: The antigen remains undetermined.

The length of the CDR3 is 16 residues. Between the trimmed V and J ends, which lost 0 bases and 7 bases, there was a span of 18 bases. Germline V gene data show CDR1 as LGHDT and CDR2 as YNNKEL (reference sequence). Study-wide results and limits: Researchers report vaccine-associated CD4 TCRs spanning spike, with dominance at 160-218 and 743-854.

Repertoires were generated with immunoSEQ multiplex PCR, while TCRdb's copy carries only in-frame clones and drops some. The table lists some 96,000 clones, about 88% of them singletons, with over 2.5% in the top ten. The specimen was peripheral blood, collected on day 0 of AZD1222 vaccination. The chain couples TRBV3-1 (or the pseudogene TRBV3-2) to TRBJ1-2; the D is unclear. This receptor was obtained from an adult in good health. CDR3 nucleotides: TGTGCCAGCAGCCAAGATCTAGTAGGGCAGGTGGTTGGCTACACCTTC. Translated: CASSQDLVGQVVGYTF.